This TCR beta chain was observed in a study of T cells in Graves' hyperthyroidism and ophthalmopathy. This clonotype was seen repeatedly, ten times or more. The antigen is not known. Regions amplified from RNA transcripts were the TCR beta CDR3 regions. First-round RT-PCR with HTBI primers amplified the TCR CDR3 region. TCRdb itself ran the multiplex PCR reads through MiXCR, one entry per CDR3 protein. Counted here are fewer than 500,000 distinct CDR3 sequences, 14% occurring once; the ten biggest clones make up around 20%. Broader study findings: Ophthalmopathy onset followed model prediction by a median about 6.5 months. In simple terms, a model built on 13 V-J features told ophthalmopathy apart from stable hyperthyroidism.

Extraction of PBMCs used under 13 ml of fresh peripheral blood. V lost 5 bases, J lost 3 bases, and 12 bases lay in between. Per the germline V gene, CDR1 is LGHDT and CDR2 is YNNKEL (reference sequence). The CDR3 is 14 amino acids. Material for sequencing was blood. J is TRBJ2-3 and V is TRBV3-1; D is possibly TRBD2 (5 bases). This receptor was identified in a woman aged 25 to 39 with Graves' ophthalmopathy. In nucleotides, the CDR3 is TGTGCCAGCAGCTCCCGCTCGGGGACAGATACGCAGTATTTT. Translation gives CASSSRSGTDTQYF.